The next 30 T cell receptor beta chains were all read from a single sample in a study of blood T cell repertoires in COVID-19. Only in-frame clones appear in the TCRdb table, and some are missing; sequencing was by immunoSEQ multiplex PCR. Of about 110,000 clones listed, 69% are singletons. Input material: peripheral blood. Receptors originate from an elderly man with acute or convalescent COVID-19.

This chain links TRBV5-1 with TRBJ1-1, with 8 bases matching TRBD1. Germline CDR1 and CDR2: SGHRS and YFSETQ. V was pared by 1 base and J by 2 bases, with 7 bases of the junction left unmatched. This CDR3 comprises 16 residues. CDR3 nucleotide sequence: TGCGCCAGCAGCTTGTTGGCAGGGGGCCTTAACACTGAAGCTTTCTTT. This sequence encodes CASSLLAGGLNTEAFF.

The rearrangement links TRBV24-1 to TRBJ2-2; 8 bases map to TRBD2. The V segment lost 4 bases and the J segment 0 bases; nucleotides outside the gene matches: 3. Germline CDR1 KGHDR, CDR2 SFDVKD. There are 16 residues in the CDR3. The CDR3 region is CATSDKRGTNTGELFF. The CDR3 DNA is TGTGCCACCAGTGACAAGCGGGGGACGAACACCGGGGAGCTGTTTTTT.

The chain couples TRBV5-6 to TRBJ1-3, with 9 bases identical to TRBD1. With V trimmed by 4 bases and J by 3 bases, 8 bases remained unmatched. The CDR3 totals 16 residues. Per the germline V gene, CDR1 is SGHDT and CDR2 is YYEEEE. This chain's CDR3 is CASSAGTGIDGNTIYF. DNA of the CDR3: TGTGCCAGCAGCGCCGGGACAGGGATAGATGGAAACACCATATATTTT.

The genes are TRBV6-5 and TRBJ1-5, with D tentatively TRBD1 (5 bases). Looked up from germline, CDR1 is MNHEY and CDR2 is SVGAGI. V was pared by 6 bases and J by 3 bases, with 15 bases between. This CDR3 comprises 15 residues. The CDR3 loop is CASRRDYGVNQPQHF. CDR3 DNA: TGTGCCAGCAGAAGGGACTACGGGGTCAATCAGCCCCAGCATTTT.

Remarks on this clone: Within the sample, other DNA sequences also encode this same CDR3. This rearrangement joins TRBV3-1 (or the pseudogene TRBV3-2) to TRBJ2-7; D remains ambiguous. Trimming removed 1 base at V and 4 bases at J, with 5 bases between. The germline V gene encodes CDR1 LGHDT and CDR2 YNNKEL (reference sequence). The CDR3 totals 12 residues. In DNA form, the CDR3 reads TGTGCCAGCAGCCAAGTTAGTTACGAGCAGTACTTC. It specifies CASSQVSYEQYF.

The chain joins TRBV6-5 to TRBJ1-3, with D tentatively TRBD1 (5 bases). Germline-derived CDR1 and CDR2 are MNHEY and SVGAGI. The length of the CDR3 is 16 residues. Trimming took 0 bases from V and 3 from J, leaving 12 bases between them. CDR3 protein: CASSYSKTGRGNTIYF. DNA for the CDR3: TGTGCCAGCAGTTACTCGAAAACAGGCCGTGGAAACACCATATATTTT.

The chain combines TRBV4-3 with TRBJ1-3, with D unresolved. Trimming took off 0 bases at V and 4 bases at J, with 10 bases between the two ends. CDR3 length: 15 residues. Germline V CDR1 and CDR2: LGHNA, YSLEER. The CDR3 coding sequence is TGCGCCAGCAGCCAAGATCCCGGGTTCGGAAACACCATATATTTT. It encodes CASSQDPGFGNTIYF.

For the CDR3, the DNA is TGTGCCAGCAACTACAGGGGGCCTGCCGGGGAGCTGTTTTTT. This codes for CASNYRGPAGELFF. The V gene is TRBV5-6, the J gene TRBJ2-2; TRBD1 matches 9 bases. CDR3 length: 14 residues. Germline lookup yields CDR1 SGHDT and CDR2 YYEEEE. V shed 6 bases and J 6 bases; nucleotides not matched to a gene: 6.

The chain links TRBV20-1 to TRBJ2-6; D is perhaps TRBD1 (5 bases). CDR3 size: 16 residues. Trimming cost V 3 bases and J 2 bases, with 14 bases left between them. Germline loops: CDR1 DFQATT, CDR2 SNEGSKA (reference sequence). CDR3 DNA: TGCAGTGCTAGTCGAGACAGCCAAACTGGGGCCAACGTCCTGACTTTC. Translated, it gives CSASRDSQTGANVLTF.

This clone has more than one count but fewer than ten. The rearrangement joins TRBV5-1 to TRBJ2-1; the match to TRBD2 covers 9 bases. The CDR3 is 16 amino acids. Looked up from germline, CDR1 is SGHRS and CDR2 is YFSETQ. Germline trimming cut 1 base from V and 6 bases from J; bases unmatched to any gene: 8. The CDR3: CASSLTSGPRINEQFF. The CDR3 coding sequence is TGCGCCAGCAGCTTGACTAGCGGGCCGCGGATCAATGAGCAGTTCTTC.

The chain is built from TRBV15 and TRBJ2-4; a weak D match, TRBD1 (6 bases). Looked up from germline, CDR1 is LNHNV and CDR2 is YYDKDF (reference sequence). Trimming stripped 2 bases from V and 4 bases from J, with 12 bases between. The CDR3 loop spans 15 amino acids. The CDR3 here is CATSRRGTGKNIQYF. DNA of the CDR3: TGTGCCACCAGCAGACGGGGAACAGGGAAAAACATTCAGTACTTC.

In this sample, this clone turned up once. The chain joins TRBV9 to TRBJ2-5, with D uncertain. The CDR3 runs to 13 residues. V lost 4 bases to trimming and J lost 5 bases, with 12 bases between them. The germline V gene encodes CDR1 SGDLS and CDR2 YYNGEE. CDR3 region: CASSRNGVETQYF. In nucleotides, the CDR3 is TGTGCCAGCAGCAGAAACGGAGTCGAGACCCAGTACTTC.

The chain combines TRBV7-3 with TRBJ2-3; 9 nucleotides line up with TRBD2. Per germline, CDR1 SGHTA and CDR2 FQGTGA. The CDR3 contains 13 residues. The J segment lost 9 bases and the V segment lost 2 bases, leaving 3 bases of the junction unmatched. The CDR3 loop is CASSLPGLATQYF. Here the CDR3 DNA reads TGTGCCAGCAGCTTACCGGGACTAGCAACGCAGTATTTT.

This clone was picked up a small number of times. V gene TRBV4-3 combines with J gene TRBJ2-7; 8 bases map to TRBD2. Germline assignment: CDR1 LGHNA and CDR2 YSLEER. The junction had 6 bases not matched to a gene; V was cut back by 4 bases and J by 1 base. The CDR3 has 15 amino acids. The CDR3 here is CASSPQRERSYEQYF. The CDR3 bases are TGCGCCAGCAGCCCCCAGCGGGAGCGATCCTACGAGCAGTACTTC.

The chain combines TRBV29-1 with TRBJ2-5; 13 nucleotides match TRBD2. From germline, CDR1 is SQVTM and CDR2 ANQGSEA. The CDR3 is 15 residues long. After removal of 0 bases from V and 3 bases from J, the junction contained 1 base not matched to a gene. In DNA form, the CDR3 reads TGCAGCGTTGAAGAACTAGCGGGGGGGGAAGAGACCCAGTACTTC. Translation: CSVEELAGGEETQYF.

DNA for the CDR3: TGCAGCGTTGCAGTGACAGGGGGGACCCAGTACTTC. Amino acids: CSVAVTGGTQYF. The genes are TRBV29-1 and TRBJ2-5, with 9 bases lining up with TRBD1. CDR1 is SQVTM and CDR2 is ANQGSEA in the germline V gene. V trimming: 4 bases; J trimming: 7 bases; junction bases outside the gene matches: 4. The CDR3 consists of 12 residues.

This clone was observed a handful of times. The chain links TRBV24-1 to TRBJ2-7, with D perhaps matching TRBD1 (5 bases). Deletions cut 3 bases from V and 4 bases from J, with 6 bases between. The germline V gene encodes CDR1 KGHDR and CDR2 SFDVKD. The CDR3 has 12 amino acids. The CDR3 DNA reads TGTGCCACCAGTGATCAGGGTTACGAGCAGTACTTC. It codes for CATSDQGYEQYF.

V is TRBV9 and J is TRBJ2-3, with D perhaps matching TRBD2 (6 bases). Germline assignment: CDR1 SGDLS and CDR2 YYNGEE. V was pared by 4 bases and J by 6 bases, with 21 bases between. The CDR3 has 16 residues. CDR3 sequence: CASSSLAFTPPDTQYF. CDR3 sequence (DNA): TGTGCCAGCAGCTCCCTAGCGTTTACCCCCCCCGATACGCAGTATTTT. The full variable domain, its missing parts supplied by reference TRBV9 and TRBJ2-3, is DSGVTQTPKHLITATGQRVTLRCSPRSGDLSVYWYQQSLDQGLQFLIQYYNGEERAKGNILERFSAQQFPDLHSELNLSSLELGDSALYFCASSSLAFTPPDTQYFGPGTRLTVL.

J is TRBJ2-3 and V is TRBV24-1; D is perhaps TRBD1 (6 bases). This CDR3 is built from 14 residues. The V end lost 4 bases, the J end lost 3 bases, and 10 bases lay between the germline ends. Germline-derived CDR1 and CDR2 are KGHDR and SFDVKD. CDR3 coding DNA: TGTGCCACCAGTGAACAGGGAGCGACAGATACGCAGTATTTT. It specifies CATSEQGATDTQYF.

J is TRBJ2-2 and V is TRBV27, with 11 bases identical to TRBD2. V dropped 4 bases and J dropped 2; count of bases not matched to a gene: 6. Germline CDR1 is MNHEY and CDR2 is SMNVEV (reference sequence). The CDR3 contains 17 residues. The CDR3 DNA reads as TGTGCCAGCAGTTCCCGGACTAGCGGGCGTAACACCGGGGAGCTGTTTTTT. Residues: CASSSRTSGRNTGELFF.

This clone was observed a handful of times. The genes are TRBV7-2 and TRBJ2-7; perhaps TRBD1 as D (5 bases). Trimming stripped 1 base from V and 4 bases from J, with 8 bases between. The CDR3 loop spans 13 amino acids. Germline lookup yields CDR1 SGHTA and CDR2 FQGNSA. DNA of the CDR3: TGTGCCAGCAGCTTAGGACAGCAATACGAGCAGTACTTC. It codes for CASSLGQQYEQYF.

This clone has only a few counts. This CDR3 is CASSQEVGRNEQFF. DNA of the CDR3: TGTGCCAGCAGCCAAGAGGTGGGGCGCAATGAGCAGTTCTTC. The chain links TRBV3-1 (or the pseudogene TRBV3-2) to TRBJ2-1, with D tentatively TRBD1 (5 bases). Germline CDR1 LGHDT, CDR2 YNNKEL (reference sequence). V was trimmed by 0 bases and J by 6 bases, leaving 9 bases between them. This CDR3 contains 14 residues.

This clone is judged medium-sized. The chain joins TRBV7-6 to TRBJ2-2, with D perhaps TRBD1 (6 bases). Germline CDR1 SGHVS, CDR2 FNYEAQ. Trimming took 11 bases from V and 2 from J, leaving 18 bases between them. CDR3 length equals 15 residues. In nucleotides, the CDR3 is TGTGCCGCGGTCTCTCGGGACACCAACACCGGGGAGCTGTTTTTT. Translating it yields CAAVSRDTNTGELFF.

The chain uses TRBV28 and TRBJ1-1, with D possibly being TRBD1 (5 bases). Germline CDR1 is MDHEN and CDR2 is SYDVKM. With 5 bases removed from V and 0 bases from J, the gap between germline ends came to 16 bases. The CDR3 spans 16 residues. The CDR3 DNA reads as TGTGCCAGCAGTGGACTTCGGGGGATCCTGAACACTGAAGCTTTCTTT. Translation: CASSGLRGILNTEAFF. The variable domain in full, with the rest retrieved from reference TRBV28 and TRBJ1-1, is DVKVTQSSRYLVKRTGEKVFLECVQDMDHENMFWYRQDPGLGLRLIYFSYDVKMKEKGDIPEGYSVSREKKERFSLILESASTNQTSMYLCASSGLRGILNTEAFFGQGTRLTVV.

This clone has more than one count but fewer than ten. This sequence joins TRBV12-1 and TRBJ2-7; TRBD2 is the table's D call and was not checked against the DNA. TRBV12-1 is an annotated pseudogene. This CDR3 comprises 16 residues. The CDR3 reads CASSSLGKRGSYEQYF. CDR3 DNA sequence: TGTGCCAGCAGCTCGCTAGGAAAGCGGGGCTCCTACGAGCAGTACTTC.

The V gene is TRBV11-2, the J gene TRBJ2-5; 7 positions agree with TRBD1. Germline V gives CDR1 SGHAT, CDR2 FQNNGV. Losses at the gene ends were 3 bases for V and 2 bases for J; bases not matched to a gene: 9. CDR3 size: 16 residues. The CDR3 DNA reads TGTGCCAGCAGCTTGGGGACGAGACAGGGACAAGAGACCCAGTACTTC. Its protein is CASSLGTRQGQETQYF.

V and J are TRBV28 and TRBJ1-5; perhaps TRBD1 as D (5 bases). CDR1 and CDR2 from the germline V gene are MDHEN and SYDVKM. The CDR3 covers 12 residues. V was clipped by 6 bases and J by 6 bases, with 9 bases between them. CDR3 DNA: TGTGCCAGCAGGACGGGGGGTCAGCCCCAGCATTTT. It is translated as CASRTGGQPQHF.

The V and J genes are TRBV6-5 and TRBJ2-7; TRBD1 aligns across 10 bases. Germline lookup yields CDR1 MNHEY and CDR2 SVGAGI. The CDR3 extends over 13 amino acids. V dropped 5 bases and J dropped 6; count of bases not matched to a gene: 4. The CDR3 region is CASSQWTGGEQYF. The CDR3 nucleotides read TGTGCCAGCAGTCAATGGACAGGGGGCGAGCAGTACTTC.

V usage is TRBV18 and J usage is TRBJ2-3; D perhaps matches TRBD1 (6 bases). Trimming removed 4 bases from V and 4 bases from J, with 15 bases in between. CDR3 length equals 15 residues. Germline assignment: CDR1 KGHSH and CDR2 LQKENI. CDR3 in amino acids: CASSLSGVGADTQYF. CDR3 nucleotides: TGTGCCAGCTCACTTTCAGGGGTTGGAGCAGATACGCAGTATTTT.

The rearrangement links TRBV19 to TRBJ2-1; 7 bases are shared with TRBD1. J was trimmed by 9 bases and V by 5 bases; bases with no gene match: 4. Germline CDR1 is LNHDA and CDR2 is SQIVND (reference sequence). This CDR3 region has 12 residues. The DNA for the CDR3 is TGTGCCAGTAGTTCAGGGGGTCCTGAGCAGTTCTTC. Translation: CASSSGGPEQFF.